The sequence of this T cell receptor beta chain was determined in a study of CD8+ T cells in alopecia areata. Notes on the study in general: Sequenced scalp T cells also include alphabeta T cells resident in normal skin. Patients shared TCRs less clearly than mice did, possibly for HLA-related reasons.

Note on this clone: Its cognate antigen is unknown.

RNA was isolated and reverse transcribed to cDNA, the sequencing template. TCRdb's copy holds only in-frame clones and misses some; the assay was immunoSEQ multiplex PCR. The sample shows about 180,000 clones, more than 60% of them seen only once. V lost 3 bases and J 5 bases, leaving 11 bases between the germline ends. The CDR3 extends over 13 amino acids. Germline V CDR1 and CDR2: GTSNPN, SVGIG (reference sequence). This material consisted of CD4+ T cells sorted from blood, taken at week 0. The chain employs TRBV30 and TRBJ1-5; D unclear. This receptor was taken from a human donor with alopecia areata. The chain's CDR3 is CAWSGREDQPQHF. The CDR3, as DNA: TGTGCCTGGAGCGGGAGGGAGGATCAGCCCCAGCATTTT.